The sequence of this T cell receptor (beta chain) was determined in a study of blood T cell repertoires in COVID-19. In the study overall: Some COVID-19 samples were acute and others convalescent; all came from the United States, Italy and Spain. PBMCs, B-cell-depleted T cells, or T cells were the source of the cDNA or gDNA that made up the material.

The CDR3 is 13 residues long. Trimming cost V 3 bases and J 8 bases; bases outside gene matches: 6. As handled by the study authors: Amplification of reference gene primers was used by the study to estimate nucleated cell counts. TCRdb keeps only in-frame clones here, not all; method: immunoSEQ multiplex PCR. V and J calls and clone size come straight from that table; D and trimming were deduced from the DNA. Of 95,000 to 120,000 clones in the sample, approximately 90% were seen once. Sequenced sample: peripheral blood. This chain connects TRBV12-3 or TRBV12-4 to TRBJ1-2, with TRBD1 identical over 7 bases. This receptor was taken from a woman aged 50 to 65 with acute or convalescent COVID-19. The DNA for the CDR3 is TGTGCCAGCAGTTTGGAGGGGGCGGGAGGCTACACCTTC. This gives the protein CASSLEGAGGYTF.